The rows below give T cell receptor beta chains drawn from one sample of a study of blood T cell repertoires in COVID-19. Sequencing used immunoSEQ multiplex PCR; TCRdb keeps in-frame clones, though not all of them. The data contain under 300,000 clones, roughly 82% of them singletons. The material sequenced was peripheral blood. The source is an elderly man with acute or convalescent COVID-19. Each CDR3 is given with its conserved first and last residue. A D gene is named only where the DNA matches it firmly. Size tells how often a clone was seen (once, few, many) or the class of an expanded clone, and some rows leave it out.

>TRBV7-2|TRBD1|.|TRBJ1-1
TGTGCCAGCAGCTTAGGGGGACAGTCATCCGAAGCTTTCTTT
CASSLGGQSSEAFF
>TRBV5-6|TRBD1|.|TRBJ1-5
TGTGCCAGCAGCTTCTTCCTTGACAGGGGCCGCCAGCCCCAGCATTTT
CASSFFLDRGRQPQHF
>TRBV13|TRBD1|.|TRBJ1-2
TGTGCCAGCAGCTTAGGGGACAGGGGTGGCTACACCTTC
CASSLGDRGGYTF
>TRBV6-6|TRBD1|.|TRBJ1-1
TGTGCCAGCAGTCAGACAGGGACGAACACTGAAGCTTTCTTT
CASSQTGTNTEAFF
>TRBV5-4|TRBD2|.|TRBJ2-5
TGTGCCAGCAGCTTGGGGGGACTAGCGGGCCAAGAGACCCAGTACTTC
CASSLGGLAGQETQYF
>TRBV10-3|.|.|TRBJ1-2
TGTGCCATCAGTGAGGGCCCCTTCTCGGGCTACACCTTC
CAISEGPFSGYTF
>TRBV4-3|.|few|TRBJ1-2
TGCGCCAGCAGCCAAGGCGCAGGGATCCTAAATGGCTACACCTTC
CASSQGAGILNGYTF
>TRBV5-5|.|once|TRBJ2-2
TGTGCCAGCAGCCAACACAGGGGAGGAACGACCGGGGAGCTGTTTTTT
CASSQHRGGTTGELFF
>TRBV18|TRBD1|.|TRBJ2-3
TGTGCCAGCTCACTCGGGACAGGGACTTTGGGAGATACGCAGTATTTT
CASSLGTGTLGDTQYF
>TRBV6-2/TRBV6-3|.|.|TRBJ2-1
TGTGCCAGCAGTTACTCCGAGGGACACGGCTCCTACAATGAGCAGTTCTTC
CASSYSEGHGSYNEQFF
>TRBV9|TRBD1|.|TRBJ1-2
TGTGCCAGCAGCGTCCGGGACAGGGAGCCCTATGGCTACACCTTC
CASSVRDREPYGYTF
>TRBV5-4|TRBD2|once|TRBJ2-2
TGTGCCAGCAGCAAAACTAGCGGGAGGGCCGACGGGGAGCTGTTTTTT
CASSKTSGRADGELFF
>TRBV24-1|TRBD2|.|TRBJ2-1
TGTGCCACCAGTGATTTAGCGGGAGGCCCTGGGAATGAGCAGTTCTTC
CATSDLAGGPGNEQFF
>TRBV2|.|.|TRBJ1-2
TGTGCCAGTTTACTTGGCCCGGCGGGAGGCTACACCTTC
CASLLGPAGGYTF
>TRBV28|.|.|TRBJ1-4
TGTGCCAGCCAGGACAGACCTGTGTATATACTGTTTTTT
CASQDRPVYILFF
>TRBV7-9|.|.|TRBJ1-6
TGTGCCAGCAGCTTAGGAGGGGGGGCAAGCTCCTATAATTCACCCCTCCACTTT
CASSLGGGASSYNSPLHF
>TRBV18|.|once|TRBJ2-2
TGTGCCAGCTCACCTTCGACAACGAACACCGGGGAGCTGTTTTTT
CASSPSTTNTGELFF
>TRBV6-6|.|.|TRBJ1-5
TGTGCCAGCAGTTTGCCAGGCGATCAGCCCCAGCATTTT
CASSLPGDQPQHF
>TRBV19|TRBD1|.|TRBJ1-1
TGTGCCAGTAGTGCTCGGACAGGAAAGAACACTGAAGCTTTCTTT
CASSARTGKNTEAFF
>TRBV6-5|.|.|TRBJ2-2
TGTGCCAGCGAGCTCCCCCGGGCGAACACCGGGGAGCTGTTTTTT
CASELPRANTGELFF
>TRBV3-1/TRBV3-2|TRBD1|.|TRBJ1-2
TGTGCCAGCAGCCCAAGTGTGGGACAGGGCCCGCCTGGTGGTGGCTACACCTTC
CASSPSVGQGPPGGGYTF
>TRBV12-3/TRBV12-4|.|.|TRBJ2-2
TGTGCCAGCAGTTATCCCCGCGGGGAGCTGTTTTTT
CASSYPRGELFF
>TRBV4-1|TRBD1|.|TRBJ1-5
TGCGCCAGCAGCCAACGGGAAGGTCTCTTGAGACAGGGGGGACAGCCCCAGCATTTT
CASSQREGLLRQGGQPQHF
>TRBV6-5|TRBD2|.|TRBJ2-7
TGTGCCAGCAGGGCGGGGGGATCCTACGAGCAGTACTTC
CASRAGGSYEQYF
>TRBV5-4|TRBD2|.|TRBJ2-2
TGTGCCAGCAGCTTGGGACTAGCGGGGGGGCTGAACGGGGAGCTGTTTTTT
CASSLGLAGGLNGELFF
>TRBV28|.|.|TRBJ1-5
TGTGCCACCCGGACTGCGGGTCGTCAGCCCCAGCATTTT
CATRTAGRQPQHF
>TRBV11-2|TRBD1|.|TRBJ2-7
TGTGCCAGCAGCCCGGGACAGACCTACGAGCAGTACTTC
CASSPGQTYEQYF
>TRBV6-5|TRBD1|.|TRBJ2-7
TGTGCCAGCAGGTCCCGGGGTGCAGGGGGCTACGAGCAGTACTTC
CASRSRGAGGYEQYF